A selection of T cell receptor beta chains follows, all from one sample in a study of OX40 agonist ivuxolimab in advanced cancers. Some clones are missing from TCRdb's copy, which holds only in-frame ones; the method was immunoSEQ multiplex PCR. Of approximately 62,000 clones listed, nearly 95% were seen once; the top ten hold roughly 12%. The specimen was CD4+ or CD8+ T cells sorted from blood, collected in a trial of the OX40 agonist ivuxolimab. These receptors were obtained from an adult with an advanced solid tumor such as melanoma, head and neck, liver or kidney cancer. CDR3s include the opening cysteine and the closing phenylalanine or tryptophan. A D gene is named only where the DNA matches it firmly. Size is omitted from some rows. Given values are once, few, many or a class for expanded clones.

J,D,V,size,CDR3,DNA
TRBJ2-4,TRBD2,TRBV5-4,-,CASSVVGGAKNIQYF,TGTGCCAGCAGCGTGGTCGGGGGGGCCAAAAACATTCAGTACTTC
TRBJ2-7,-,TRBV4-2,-,CASSTGAYYEQYF,TGTGCCAGCAGCACGGGGGCATACTACGAGCAGTACTTC
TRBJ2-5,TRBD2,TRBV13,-,CASSSPSGGETQYF,TGTGCCAGCAGCTCTCCCTCGGGGGGAGAGACCCAGTACTTC
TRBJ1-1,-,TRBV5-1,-,CASSSWTGWDTEAFF,TGCGCCAGCAGCTCTTGGACGGGATGGGACACTGAAGCTTTCTTT
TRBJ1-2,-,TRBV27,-,CASSLLSSLSGGYTF,TGTGCCAGCAGTTTATTATCAAGTCTGAGTGGTGGCTACACCTTC
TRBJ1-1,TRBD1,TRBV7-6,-,CASSPPGQGRAFF,TGTGCCAGCAGCCCGCCCGGACAGGGGCGAGCTTTCTTT
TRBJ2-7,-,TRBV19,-,CASSMAASSYEQYF,TGTGCCAGTAGTATGGCTGCGTCCTCCTACGAGCAGTACTTC
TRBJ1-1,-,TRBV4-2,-,CASRTATEAFF,TGTGCCAGCAGAACTGCCACTGAAGCTTTCTTT
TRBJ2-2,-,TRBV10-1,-,CASSESGTGELFF,TGCGCCAGCAGTGAGTCGGGGACCGGGGAGCTGTTTTTT
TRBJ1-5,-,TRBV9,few,CASSLGTGNQPQHF,TGTGCCAGCAGCCTGGGGACGGGTAATCAGCCCCAGCATTTT
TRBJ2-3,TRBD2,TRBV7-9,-,CASSLTSVRADTQYF,TGTGCCAGCAGCTTGACTAGCGTTCGAGCAGATACGCAGTATTTT
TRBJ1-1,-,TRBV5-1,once,CASSLESGRNTEAFF,TGCGCCAGCAGCTTGGAATCGGGGAGGAACACTGAAGCTTTCTTT
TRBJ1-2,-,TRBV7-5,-,CARSLAGVRSNGYTF,TGTGCCAGAAGCTTAGCGGGGGTAAGGAGTAATGGCTACACCTTC
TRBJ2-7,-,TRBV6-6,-,CASSYGTQAYEQYF,TGTGCCAGCAGTTACGGGACCCAGGCCTACGAGCAGTACTTC
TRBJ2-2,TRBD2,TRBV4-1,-,CASSQDWAGGPLDTGELFF,TGCGCCAGCAGCCAAGATTGGGCGGGGGGGCCTCTAGACACCGGGGAGCTGTTTTTT
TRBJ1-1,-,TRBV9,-,CASSAGPNTEAFF,TGTGCCAGCAGCGCGGGACCTAACACTGAAGCTTTCTTT
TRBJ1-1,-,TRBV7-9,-,CASSQYRQAPNTEAFF,TGTGCCAGCAGCCAGTATAGACAGGCGCCGAACACTGAAGCTTTCTTT
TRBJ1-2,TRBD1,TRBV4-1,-,CASSQDRGRGFGYTF,TGCGCCAGCAGCCAAGACAGGGGGCGAGGGTTTGGCTACACCTTC
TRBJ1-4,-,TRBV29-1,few,CSVVSDEKLFF,TGCAGCGTTGTCTCGGACGAAAAACTGTTTTTT
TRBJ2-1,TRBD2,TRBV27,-,CASRLAGGSYNEQFF,TGTGCCAGCAGACTAGCGGGAGGATCCTACAATGAGCAGTTCTTC
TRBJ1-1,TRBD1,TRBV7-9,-,CASSFVQGQGTEAFF,TGTGCCAGCAGCTTCGTACAGGGGCAGGGCACTGAAGCTTTCTTT
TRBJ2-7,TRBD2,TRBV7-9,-,CAAQGLAGYSPYEQYF,TGTGCCGCACAGGGACTAGCGGGATATTCACCCTACGAGCAGTACTTC
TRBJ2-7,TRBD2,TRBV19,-,CASSERGDYEQYF,TGTGCCAGTAGTGAGCGGGGTGACTACGAGCAGTACTTC
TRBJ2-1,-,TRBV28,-,CASSAPNEQFF,TGTGCCAGTAGCGCCCCCAATGAGCAGTTCTTC
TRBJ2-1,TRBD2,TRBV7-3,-,CASSLTGGSYNEQFF,TGTGCCAGCAGCTTAACCGGGGGGTCGTACAATGAGCAGTTCTTC
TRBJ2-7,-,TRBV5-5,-,CASSRDYEQYF,TGTGCCAGCAGCCGGGACTACGAGCAGTACTTC
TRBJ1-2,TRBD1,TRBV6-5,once,CASSPDLGQDGYTF,TGTGCCAGCAGCCCAGACTTGGGACAGGATGGCTACACCTTC
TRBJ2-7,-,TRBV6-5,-,CASGQVYEQYF,TGTGCCAGCGGCCAAGTTTACGAGCAGTACTTC
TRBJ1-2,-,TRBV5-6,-,CASSLGGNYGYTF,TGTGCCAGCAGCTTAGGGGGGAACTATGGCTACACCTTC
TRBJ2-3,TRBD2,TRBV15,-,CAVGGVSTDTQYF,TGTGCCGTCGGGGGGGTTAGCACAGATACGCAGTATTTT
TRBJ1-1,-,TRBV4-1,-,CASSHGTEAFF,TGCGCCAGCAGCCACGGGACAGAAGCTTTCTTT
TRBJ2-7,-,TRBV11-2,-,CASSLAGYEQYF,TGTGCCAGCAGCTTAGCAGGGTACGAGCAGTACTTC
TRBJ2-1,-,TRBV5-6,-,CASSFGFGNIYNEQFF,TGTGCCAGCAGCTTTGGATTCGGAAACATATACAATGAGCAGTTCTTC
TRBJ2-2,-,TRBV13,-,CASSLGTAGELFF,TGTGCCAGCAGCTTAGGGACAGCCGGGGAGCTGTTTTTT
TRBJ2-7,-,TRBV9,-,CASRGDGAEQYF,TGTGCCAGCAGAGGAGACGGAGCCGAGCAGTACTTC